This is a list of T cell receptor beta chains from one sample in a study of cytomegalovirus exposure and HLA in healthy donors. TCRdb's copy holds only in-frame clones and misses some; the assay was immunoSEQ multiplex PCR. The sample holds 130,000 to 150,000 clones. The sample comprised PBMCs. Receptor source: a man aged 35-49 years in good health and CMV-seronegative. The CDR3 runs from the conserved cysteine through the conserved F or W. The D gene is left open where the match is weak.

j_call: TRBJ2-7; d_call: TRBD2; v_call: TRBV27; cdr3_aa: CASSPRASGGRVRYEQYF; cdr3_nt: TGTGCCAGCAGTCCTCGGGCTAGCGGGGGTAGGGTACGCTACGAGCAGTACTTC
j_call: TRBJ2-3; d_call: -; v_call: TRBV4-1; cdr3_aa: CASSQAPGVDTQYF; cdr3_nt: TGCGCCAGCAGCCAGGCCCCAGGGGTAGATACGCAGTATTTT
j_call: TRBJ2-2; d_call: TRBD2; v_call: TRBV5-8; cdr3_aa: CASSPQGLASHTGELFF; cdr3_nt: TGTGCCAGCAGCCCGCAGGGACTAGCGAGCCACACCGGGGAGCTGTTTTTT
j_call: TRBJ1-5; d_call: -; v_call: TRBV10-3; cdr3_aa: CAISGPEGNQPQHF; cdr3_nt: TGTGCCATCAGCGGGCCGGAGGGAAATCAGCCCCAGCATTTT
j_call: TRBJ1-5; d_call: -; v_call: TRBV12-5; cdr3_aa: CASGLAPNQPQHF; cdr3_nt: TGTGCTAGTGGTTTGGCTCCCAATCAGCCCCAGCATTTT
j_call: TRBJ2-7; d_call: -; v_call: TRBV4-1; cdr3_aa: CASSQDEQAYEQYF; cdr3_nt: TGCGCCAGCAGCCAAGATGAACAGGCCTACGAGCAGTACTTC
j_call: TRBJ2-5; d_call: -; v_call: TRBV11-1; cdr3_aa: CASSLSRAGAGQETQYF; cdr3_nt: TGTGCCAGCAGCTTATCGAGGGCAGGGGCCGGTCAAGAGACCCAGTACTTC
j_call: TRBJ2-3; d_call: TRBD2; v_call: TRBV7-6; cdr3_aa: CASSLLAGGQKQYF; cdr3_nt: TGTGCCAGCAGCTTACTAGCGGGGGGGCAAAAGCAGTATTTT
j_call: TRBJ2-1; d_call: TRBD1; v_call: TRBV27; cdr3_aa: CASSLVRGYEQFF; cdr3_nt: TGTGCCAGCAGTTTAGTCAGGGGGTATGAGCAGTTCTTC
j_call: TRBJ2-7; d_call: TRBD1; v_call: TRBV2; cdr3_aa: CASTYDRGRYEQYF; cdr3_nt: TGTGCCAGCACTTACGACAGGGGGCGTTACGAGCAGTACTTC
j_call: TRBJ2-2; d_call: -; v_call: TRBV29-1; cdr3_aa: CSVEAPMGGPNTGELFF; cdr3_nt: TGCAGCGTTGAAGCCCCGATGGGGGGGCCGAACACCGGGGAGCTGTTTTTT
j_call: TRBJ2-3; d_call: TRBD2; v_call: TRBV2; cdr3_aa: CASSLLAGGLDTQYF; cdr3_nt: TGTGCCAGCAGTTTACTAGCGGGGGGGTTAGATACGCAGTATTTT
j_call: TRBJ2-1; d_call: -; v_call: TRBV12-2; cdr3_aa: CASRLGLAGGLNEQFF; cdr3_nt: TGTGCAAGTCGCTTGGGACTAGCGGGGGGGCTAAATGAGCAGTTCTTC
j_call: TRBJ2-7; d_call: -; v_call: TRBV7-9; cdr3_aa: CASSLVGREYEQYF; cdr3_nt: TGTGCCAGCAGCTTAGTCGGCAGGGAATACGAGCAGTACTTC
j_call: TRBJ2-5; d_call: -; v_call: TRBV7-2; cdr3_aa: CASSLALQETQYF; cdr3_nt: TGTGCCAGCAGCTTAGCCCTGCAAGAGACCCAGTACTTC
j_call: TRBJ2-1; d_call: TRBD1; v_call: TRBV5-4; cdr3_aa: CASSLKLQGARNEQFF; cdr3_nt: TGTGCCAGCAGTCTGAAACTACAGGGGGCACGTAATGAGCAGTTCTTC
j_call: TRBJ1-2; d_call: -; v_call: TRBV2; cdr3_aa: CASNRDYGYTF; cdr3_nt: TGTGCCAGCAACAGGGACTATGGCTACACCTTC
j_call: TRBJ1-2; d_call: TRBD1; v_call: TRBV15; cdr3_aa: CATSGRQGSTSNYGYTF; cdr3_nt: TGTGCCACCAGCGGTCGACAGGGGTCAACGTCTAACTATGGCTACACCTTC